This T cell receptor beta chain was recovered during a study of T-cell reconstitution after alpha-beta-depleted transplantation in children (dated by TCRdb to about 2016). Concerning the study at large: Using TCR repertoire profiling, the study quantitatively followed how T-cell immune reconstitution unfolded in children after TCRalphabeta/CD19-depleted allogeneic hematopoietic cell transplantation. Findings and caveats that apply to the study as a whole: Hyperexpanded clone frequencies declined over subsequent months; after one year, T-cell counts and TCRbeta diversity were mostly attributed to newly produced T cells. In some patients, the high TCRbeta diversity seen at day 60 was put down to recipient T cells and intrathymic progenitors that had survived conditioning. About two months after transplant, the apparently early recovery of alphabetaT-cell counts reportedly depended on just several hundred clones that had expanded rapidly and came from non-depleted graft cells.

With respect to this clonotype: The specificity of this receptor is unknown. Per-base qualities were not stored, and no clone one base away is much larger.

The library was built by means of PCR. Sequencing used an Illumina HiSeq 2500. TCR libraries were prepared with molecular barcoding, using unique molecular identifiers to normalize TCRbeta repertoire quantification. TCRdb handled the public reads itself, with Q25 trimming in fastp and clone calling in MiXCR, and kept productive beta chains. Every entry covers one CDR3 protein and lists the most common genes and DNA from its rows. This sample holds approximately 490,000 distinct CDR3 sequences; approximately 10% were observed only once. The ten largest clones capture just over 2% of the sample. Reading the label with the study, this specimen's treatment or condition is: allogeneic hematopoietic cell transplantation with graft depleted of TCRalphabeta T cells and CD19 B cells. TCRalphabeta/CD19-depleted allogeneic hematopoietic cell grafts were given to the transplant recipients, all of whom were children.

The receptor was isolated from a child between 2 and 9 years old with inherited bone marrow failure, due to receive a stem cell transplant. The sequences come from PBMCs, collected before TCRalphabeta/CD19-depleted stem cell transplant.

CDR3 loop: CSAARVSSHNTEAFF. The DNA sequence is as follows: TGCAGTGCCGCCCGGGTAAGCAGTCACAACACTGAAGCTTTCTTT. This chain joins TRBV20-1 to TRBJ1-1, with the D gene call left open. V gives up 6 bases and J gives up 2 bases, and the segment between their germline ends measures 19 bases. CDR1 and CDR2, per the germline V gene (reference sequence), are DFQATT and SNEGSKA. The CDR3 spans 15 residues, from the cysteine through the phenylalanine. The only DNA kept is the CDR3, 45 bases in frame from the first base.